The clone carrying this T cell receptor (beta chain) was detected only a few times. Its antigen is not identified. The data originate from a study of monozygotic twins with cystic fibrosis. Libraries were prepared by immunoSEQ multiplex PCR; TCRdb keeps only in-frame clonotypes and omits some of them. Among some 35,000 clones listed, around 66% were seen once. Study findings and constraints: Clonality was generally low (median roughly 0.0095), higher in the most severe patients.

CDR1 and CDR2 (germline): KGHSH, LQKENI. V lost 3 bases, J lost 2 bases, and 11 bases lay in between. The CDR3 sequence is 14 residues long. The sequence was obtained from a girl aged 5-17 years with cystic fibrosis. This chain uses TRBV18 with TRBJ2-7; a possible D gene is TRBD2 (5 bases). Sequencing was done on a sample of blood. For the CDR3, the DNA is TGTGCCAGCTCACCCGGGGTAAACCCCTACGAGCAGTACTTC. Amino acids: CASSPGVNPYEQYF. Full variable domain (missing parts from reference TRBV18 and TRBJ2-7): NAGVMQNPRHLVRRRGQEARLRCSPMKGHSHVYWYRQLPEEGLKFMVYLQKENIIDESGMPKERFSAEFPKEGPSILRIQQVVRGDSAAYFCASSPGVNPYEQYFGPGTRLTVT.